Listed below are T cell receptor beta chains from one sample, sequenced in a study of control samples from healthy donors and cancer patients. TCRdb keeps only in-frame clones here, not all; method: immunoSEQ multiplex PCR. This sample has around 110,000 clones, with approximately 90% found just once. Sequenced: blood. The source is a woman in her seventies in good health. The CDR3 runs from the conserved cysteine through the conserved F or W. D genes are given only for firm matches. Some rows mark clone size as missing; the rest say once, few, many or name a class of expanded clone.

CASRTGIQETQYF	TGTGCCAGCCGAACAGGGATCCAAGAGACCCAGTACTTC	TRBV18	TRBJ2-5	-	-
CASSFSQPDRYNEQFF	TGTGCCAGCAGTTTCAGCCAACCAGACAGGTACAATGAGCAGTTCTTC	TRBV27	TRBJ2-1	-	-
CASRDSDGSKNIQYF	TGTGCCAGCAGGGACAGCGATGGGTCCAAAAACATTCAGTACTTC	TRBV6-6	TRBJ2-4	-	-
CASSPEQGAYGYTF	TGTGCCAGCAGCCCAGAGCAGGGGGCCTATGGCTACACCTTC	TRBV3-1/TRBV3-2	TRBJ1-2	once	TRBD1
CASSQGVNQETQYF	TGTGCCAGCTCACAGGGAGTTAACCAAGAGACCCAGTACTTC	TRBV18	TRBJ2-5	-	-
CASSTAPGQGYEQYF	TGTGCCAGTAGCACCGCTCCGGGACAAGGCTACGAGCAGTACTTC	TRBV19	TRBJ2-7	-	-
CASSLDTGLTSYEQYF	TGTGCCAGCAGCTTAGATACTGGATTGACTTCCTACGAGCAGTACTTC	TRBV7-9	TRBJ2-7	-	-
CASSLAWGLKRETQYF	TGTGCCAGCAGCTTAGCGTGGGGGCTCAAGAGAGAGACCCAGTACTTC	TRBV7-8	TRBJ2-5	-	-
CASSPSLGSNYGYTF	TGTGCCAGCTCACCATCCCTCGGCAGTAACTATGGCTACACCTTC	TRBV18	TRBJ1-2	-	-
CASSLGLRGGDTQYF	TGTGCCAGCAGCTTAGGTCTCAGGGGAGGTGATACGCAGTATTTT	TRBV7-3	TRBJ2-3	-	-
CASLLGRAPSTDTQYF	TGTGCCAGCCTCCTAGGAAGGGCTCCTAGCACAGATACGCAGTATTTT	TRBV6-6	TRBJ2-3	-	-
CASSQEGSSGNTIYF	TGTGCCAGCAGCCAAGAGGGCTCCTCTGGAAACACCATATATTTT	TRBV3-1/TRBV3-2	TRBJ1-3	-	-
CASSPELGDTEAFF	TGCGCCAGCAGCCCAGAACTGGGGGACACTGAAGCTTTCTTT	TRBV5-1	TRBJ1-1	once	-
CASSSGTSGFGTDTQYF	TGTGCCAGCTCATCAGGGACTAGCGGGTTCGGCACAGATACGCAGTATTTT	TRBV18	TRBJ2-3	-	TRBD2
CASSPVTGEGYEQYF	TGTGCCAGCAGCCCGGTGACAGGAGAGGGCTACGAGCAGTACTTC	TRBV7-9	TRBJ2-7	once	-
CASSESTGVSGNTIYF	TGCGCCAGCAGTGAGTCGACAGGAGTCTCTGGAAACACCATATATTTT	TRBV10-2	TRBJ1-3	-	-
CASSLTKGTEAFF	TGTGCCAGCAGCTTAACGAAGGGGACTGAAGCTTTCTTT	TRBV7-3	TRBJ1-1	-	-
CSVGGSGQPQHF	TGCAGCGTTGGGGGATCGGGTCAGCCCCAGCATTTT	TRBV29-1	TRBJ1-5	-	-
CASSLAGQYGTQYF	TGTGCCAGCAGCTTAGCGGGACAGTATGGGACCCAGTACTTC	TRBV7-9	TRBJ2-5	-	TRBD1
CASTTSGAVDTQYF	TGTGCCAGCACAACTAGCGGGGCGGTAGATACGCAGTATTTT	TRBV25-1	TRBJ2-3	-	TRBD2
CASSLVGGALGNTEAFF	TGTGCCAGCAGCTTAGTGGGGGGGGCCCTGGGGAACACTGAAGCTTTCTTT	TRBV11-3	TRBJ1-1	once	-
CASSLTGGATGELFF	TGTGCCAGCAGCTTAACAGGAGGGGCCACCGGGGAGCTGTTTTTT	TRBV7-3	TRBJ2-2	-	-
CASSEGSYEQYF	TGTGCCAGCAGTGAAGGGTCCTACGAGCAGTACTTC	TRBV2	TRBJ2-7	-	-
CASSANYGYTF	TGTGCCAGCAGCGCGAATTATGGCTACACCTTC	TRBV9	TRBJ1-2	-	-
CASSLGRETNQPQHF	TGTGCCAGCAGCTTAGGGAGGGAAACCAATCAGCCCCAGCATTTT	TRBV7-9	TRBJ1-5	-	-
CASRKAGEQYF	TGTGCCAGCAGAAAAGCAGGCGAGCAGTACTTC	TRBV12-3/TRBV12-4	TRBJ2-7	-	-
CASRLVADRYSNQPQHF	TGTGCAAGTCGCTTAGTCGCAGACAGGTATAGCAATCAGCCCCAGCATTTT	TRBV12-2	TRBJ1-5	few	-
CASSDRGSVDEQFF	TGTGCCAGCAGTGACAGGGGGTCGGTCGATGAGCAGTTCTTC	TRBV6-4	TRBJ2-1	-	-
CASSEAVASGGVAKNIQYF	TGTGCCAGCAGTGAAGCAGTGGCTAGCGGGGGGGTGGCCAAAAACATTCAGTACTTC	TRBV6-1	TRBJ2-4	once	TRBD2
CASNKGQGVYEQYF	TGTGCCAGCAACAAAGGACAGGGGGTCTACGAGCAGTACTTC	TRBV6-5	TRBJ2-7	once	TRBD1
CASSFTGNYGYTF	TGTGCCAGCAGCTTCACTGGGAACTATGGCTACACCTTC	TRBV11-2	TRBJ1-2	-	-
CASSQDYEQYF	TGTGCCAGCAGCCAAGATTATGAGCAGTACTTC	TRBV3-1/TRBV3-2	TRBJ2-7	-	-
CASSQGGGPSGANVLTF	TGTGCCAGCAGCCAGGGCGGGGGGCCCTCTGGGGCCAACGTCCTGACTTTC	TRBV3-1/TRBV3-2	TRBJ2-6	-	TRBD2
CASSPGQGASGNTIYF	TGTGCCAGCAGCCCTGGACAGGGAGCCTCTGGAAACACCATATATTTT	TRBV11-3	TRBJ1-3	-	TRBD1
CASSFGTGEQETQYF	TGTGCCAGCAGCTTTGGGACAGGGGAACAAGAGACCCAGTACTTC	TRBV5-4	TRBJ2-5	once	TRBD1
CASSFNRQGGRFF	TGCGCCAGCAGCTTCAATAGACAGGGGGGGCGGTTCTTC	TRBV5-1	TRBJ2-1	once	TRBD1
CASSRGGVEETQYF	TGCGCCAGCAGCAGAGGGGGGGTTGAAGAGACCCAGTACTTC	TRBV5-1	TRBJ2-5	-	-
CASSKTDTGELFF	TGTGCCAGCAGTAAGACGGACACCGGGGAGCTGTTTTTT	TRBV6-2/TRBV6-3	TRBJ2-2	medium-sized	-
CASSPTLRDRGLLVCYEQYF	TGTGCCAGCAGTCCAACCCTCCGGGACAGGGGGCTTCTGGTGTGCTACGAGCAGTACTTC	TRBV7-3	TRBJ2-7	-	TRBD1
CASHSFSGNTIYF	TGTGCCAGCCACAGTTTCTCTGGAAACACCATATATTTT	TRBV7-9	TRBJ1-3	-	-
CASRAGNQETQYF	TGCGCCAGCCGGGCAGGGAACCAAGAGACCCAGTACTTC	TRBV5-1	TRBJ2-5	-	-
CASSQMEGTPAFF	TGTGCCAGCAGCCAAATGGAGGGGACTCCGGCTTTCTTT	TRBV3-1/TRBV3-2	TRBJ1-1	-	-
CASLFSCSNQPQHF	TGTGCCAGCCTTTTCAGCTGCAGCAATCAGCCCCAGCATTTT	TRBV9	TRBJ1-5	-	-
CASSPTGGNSPLHF	TGTGCCAGCAGTCCGACAGGGGGAAATTCACCCCTCCACTTT	TRBV2	TRBJ1-6	-	TRBD1
CASTPSGGSDTQYF	TGCGCCAGCACTCCCAGTGGGGGTTCAGATACGCAGTATTTT	TRBV4-1	TRBJ2-3	once	-
CASSFSALQPGF	TGTGCCAGCAGTTTTAGCGCCCTTCAGCCGGGTTTT	TRBV9	TRBJ2-3	-	-
CASSIGGTPNTEAFF	TGTGCCAGTAGTATAGGAGGCACCCCGAACACTGAAGCTTTCTTT	TRBV19	TRBJ1-1	-	-
CASTRGEYQPQHF	TGTGCCAGTACAAGAGGGGAATATCAGCCCCAGCATTTT	TRBV19	TRBJ1-5	-	-
CASSPGTGGAIRLNEKLFF	TGTGCCAGCAGCCCTGGGACAGGGGGGGCTATTCGACTTAATGAAAAACTGTTTTTT	TRBV6-2/TRBV6-3	TRBJ1-4	-	TRBD1
CASSYSGARSSYEQYF	TGTGCCAGCAGTTACTCGGGGGCCAGGAGCTCCTACGAGCAGTACTTC	TRBV6-5	TRBJ2-7	-	-
CASSLDRGSEKLFF	TGTGCCAGCAGCCTGGACAGGGGTAGTGAAAAACTGTTTTTT	TRBV5-4	TRBJ1-4	once	TRBD1
CASAEGSSYNSPLHF	TGTGCCAGTGCGGAGGGAAGCTCCTATAATTCACCCCTCCACTTT	TRBV19	TRBJ1-6	once	-
CAISAVTGVNTEAFF	TGTGCCATCAGTGCAGTGACAGGGGTGAACACTGAAGCTTTCTTT	TRBV10-3	TRBJ1-1	-	TRBD1
CASSLYRTGGRNTEAFF	TGTGCCAGCAGCCTATACCGGACAGGGGGTAGAAACACTGAAGCTTTCTTT	TRBV7-9	TRBJ1-1	-	TRBD1
CASSQGTSAYTEAFF	TGTGCCAGCAGCCAAGGGACATCAGCCTACACTGAAGCTTTCTTT	TRBV7-3	TRBJ1-1	-	-
CASSQEPGAGANVLTF	TGTGCCAGCAGCCAAGAACCCGGGGCTGGGGCCAACGTCCTGACTTTC	TRBV4-2	TRBJ2-6	once	-
CASSLALAGGETQYF	TGCGCCAGCAGCTTGGCGCTAGCGGGAGGAGAGACCCAGTACTTC	TRBV5-1	TRBJ2-5	-	TRBD2
CASSPLGGEGGETQYF	TGTGCCAGCAGCCCCCTCGGGGGTGAGGGAGGGGAGACCCAGTACTTC	TRBV11-2	TRBJ2-5	-	TRBD2
CASSTRQVHQPQHF	TGTGCCAGCAGTACAAGACAAGTTCATCAGCCCCAGCATTTT	TRBV6-6	TRBJ1-5	once	-
CASSLSRGVELFF	TGTGCCAGCAGCTTAAGCCGGGGGGTAGAACTGTTTTTT	TRBV7-8	TRBJ1-4	few	-